These 20 T cell receptor beta chains share one sample of origin, sequenced in a study of shared clonotypes between healthy human individuals. Naive CD8 cells lacked CD45RO and underwent positive selection for CCR7, leaving out terminally differentiated effector memory CD45RA+ cells. Libraries were prepared by immunoSEQ multiplex PCR; TCRdb keeps only in-frame clonotypes and omits some of them. This sample has around 2,000,000 clones, with just under 95% found just once. The specimen sequenced was naive CD8+ T cells sorted from blood. These receptors all come from a man aged 18 to 35 in good health.

J is TRBJ2-7 and V is TRBV4-1; TRBD2 is a possible D gene (5 bases). This CDR3 has 14 residues. V lost 1 base and J 4 bases, leaving 11 bases between the germline ends. In germline, CDR1 is MGHRA, CDR2 YSYEKL. CDR3 sequence: CASSQGGNGYEQYF. CDR3 nucleotides: TGCGCCAGCAGCCAAGGAGGGAATGGGTACGAGCAGTACTTC.

Worth noting for this clone: Other DNA sequences in the same sample also yield this CDR3. V and J are TRBV9 and TRBJ1-1; maybe TRBD1 (5 bases). The CDR3 runs to 13 residues. CDR1 and CDR2 (germline): SGDLS, YYNGEE. The ends were cut back, 2 bases at V and 2 bases at J, with 7 bases in the middle. CDR3 sequence: CASSVDSNTEAFF. CDR3 nucleotide sequence: TGTGCCAGCAGCGTTGACAGCAACACTGAAGCTTTCTTT.

The CDR3 nucleotides read TGTGCCAGCAGTGACGAGGAGGCGGTACAAGAGACCCAGTACTTC. Translation gives CASSDEEAVQETQYF. This chain uses TRBV2 with TRBJ2-5, with a tentative D call TRBD2 (5 bases). The CDR3 spans 15 residues. CDR1 and CDR2 (germline): SNHLY, FYNNEI. The V end was cut by 3 bases, the J end by 2 bases, with 13 bases between.

To note about this clone: Given a much more abundant clone one base away, this may be a read error. In the same sample, other DNA sequences code for this CDR3. The V call is TRBV13, the J call TRBJ2-7; D unclear. Germline loops: CDR1 PRHDT, CDR2 FYEKMQ (reference sequence). The CDR3 contains 12 residues. V was clipped by 1 base and J by 3 bases, with 4 bases between them. The CDR3 nucleotides are TGTGCCAGCAGCTTAGCAGGCTACGAGCAGTACTTC. Protein sequence: CASSLAGYEQYF.

The count of this clone is one. V and J are TRBV9 and TRBJ2-2; D is undetermined. The germline gives CDR1 SGDLS, CDR2 YYNGEE. CDR3 length: 13 amino acids. V lost 0 bases, J lost 7 bases, and 7 bases lay in between. The DNA of the CDR3 is TGTGCCAGCAGCGTAGTTTCAGACGGGGAGCTGTTTTTT. It yields the protein CASSVVSDGELFF.

This clone has only one observation. The chain is built from TRBV27 and TRBJ2-7; 12 bases fit TRBD2. Germline V gene sequence: CDR1 MNHEY, CDR2 SMNVEV (reference sequence). The V and J ends lost 5 bases and 2 bases, in that order; junction bases with no gene match: 7. CDR3 length: 16 amino acids. CDR3 region: CASSGPGLAGPYEQYF. CDR3 coding DNA: TGTGCCAGCAGTGGACCTGGACTAGCGGGGCCCTACGAGCAGTACTTC.

V is TRBV7-9 and J is TRBJ2-7; D perhaps matches TRBD1 (6 bases). The CDR3 is made up of 13 amino acids. Germline lookup yields CDR1 SEHNR and CDR2 FQNEAQ (reference sequence). The V end was cut by 8 bases, the J end by 7 bases, with 18 bases between. The CDR3: CASRTGLRGEQYF. In nucleotides, the CDR3 is TGTGCCAGCCGTACGGGGCTAAGGGGGGAGCAGTACTTC.

This chain joins TRBV7-9 and TRBJ2-7, with TRBD1 matching over 8 bases. The CDR3 loop spans 13 amino acids. Germline V gene data show CDR1 as SEHNR and CDR2 as FQNEAQ (reference sequence). The J segment lost 5 bases and the V segment lost 5 bases, leaving 5 bases of the junction unmatched. For the CDR3, the DNA is TGTGCCAGCAGCGGACAGGGAAGAAACGAGCAGTACTTC. This codes for CASSGQGRNEQYF. Filled out from reference TRBV7-9 and TRBJ2-7, the complete variable domain reads DTGVSQNPRHKITKRGQNVTFRCDPISEHNRLYWYRQTLGQGPEFLTYFQNEAQLEKSRLLSDRFSAERPKGSFSTLEIQRTEQGDSAMYLCASSGQGRNEQYFGPGTRLTVT.

The CDR3 sequence is CASSVRGGVNEQFF. The CDR3 DNA follows: TGCGCCAGCAGTGTCCGCGGGGGGGTGAATGAGCAGTTCTTC. The chain links TRBV10-2 to TRBJ2-1, with 9 bases fitting TRBD2. Looked up from germline, CDR1 is WSHSY and CDR2 is SAAADI. This CDR3 is built from 14 residues. V lost 4 bases, J lost 7 bases, and 5 bases stayed unmatched.

The V gene is TRBV7-9, the J gene TRBJ2-7; D gene uncertain. Germline CDR1 SEHNR, CDR2 FQNEAQ (reference sequence). The CDR3 consists of 14 residues. V shed 4 bases and J shed 8 bases, with 18 bases lying between them. The CDR3: CASSSPRLGNQQYF. CDR3 coding DNA: TGTGCCAGCAGCTCCCCCCGGTTGGGCAACCAGCAGTACTTC.

The chain carries TRBV27 and TRBJ2-7, with 8 bases aligning to TRBD1. V lost 4 bases, J lost 7 bases, and 6 bases stayed unmatched. The germline V gene encodes CDR1 MNHEY and CDR2 SMNVEV (reference sequence). The CDR3 loop spans 13 amino acids. The CDR3 loop reads CASSWGTGGEQYF. The CDR3 coding sequence is TGTGCCAGCAGTTGGGGGACAGGCGGAGAGCAGTACTTC.

This chain links TRBV7-9 with TRBJ1-2, with a weak D call TRBD1 (5 bases). Germline lookup yields CDR1 SEHNR and CDR2 FQNEAQ (reference sequence). The CDR3 length is 16 residues. Between the trimmed V and J ends, which lost 5 bases and 3 bases, there was a span of 19 bases. CDR3 nucleotide sequence: TGTGCCAGCAGCCCCCTGAACGGTGCGGGGCACTATGGCTACACCTTC. This sequence encodes CASSPLNGAGHYGYTF. Variable domain in full (rest from reference TRBV7-9 and TRBJ1-2): DTGVSQNPRHKITKRGQNVTFRCDPISEHNRLYWYRQTLGQGPEFLTYFQNEAQLEKSRLLSDRFSAERPKGSFSTLEIQRTEQGDSAMYLCASSPLNGAGHYGYTFGSGTRLTVV.

The chain links TRBV30 to TRBJ2-7, with D tentatively TRBD1 (5 bases). V gave up 2 bases and J gave up 2 bases, with 13 bases separating them. CDR3 size: 14 residues. The germline V gene encodes CDR1 GTSNPN and CDR2 SVGIG (reference sequence). CDR3 nucleotides: TGTGCCTGGAGTATGTCCTCAGGGCCCTACGAGCAGTACTTC. Its protein product is CAWSMSSGPYEQYF.

Details on this clone: This sample also contains other DNA sequences that code for the same CDR3. The V call is TRBV6-6, the J call TRBJ2-5, with TRBD1 matching over 8 bases. Germline CDR1 MNHNY, CDR2 SVGAGI (reference sequence). The ends lost 2 bases at V and 2 bases at J; junction bases unmatched: 1. The CDR3 is 14 amino acids. The chain's CDR3 is CASSYDRGQETQYF. DNA of the CDR3: TGTGCCAGCAGTTACGACAGGGGACAAGAGACCCAGTACTTC.

The CDR3: CASSQDQAWDGTEGEQYF. CDR3 in DNA: TGCGCCAGCAGCCAAGATCAGGCCTGGGACGGAACCGAAGGGGAGCAGTACTTC. The chain links TRBV4-1 to TRBJ2-7, with D possibly being TRBD1 or TRBD2 (5 bases each). Trimming pared 0 bases from V and 7 bases from J, leaving 25 bases between. Per the germline V gene, CDR1 is MGHRA and CDR2 is YSYEKL. The CDR3 has 18 residues.

The rearrangement joins TRBV4-1 to TRBJ2-3, with unresolved D. The CDR3 runs to 14 residues. V lost 1 base and J lost 2, with 7 bases in between. Germline-derived CDR1 and CDR2 are MGHRA and YSYEKL. The CDR3 sequence is CASSQGPITDTQYF. The CDR3 DNA reads as TGCGCCAGCAGCCAAGGACCGATCACAGATACGCAGTATTTT.

The DNA for the CDR3 is TGTGCCAGCAGTACCCCGGGACAAGTCAAATATAGCAATCAGCCCCAGCATTTT. Protein product: CASSTPGQVKYSNQPQHF. The chain links TRBV28 to TRBJ1-5; perhaps TRBD1 as D (6 bases). Trimming cost V 5 bases and J 0 bases, with 20 bases left between them. The germline V gene has CDR1 MDHEN and CDR2 SYDVKM. The CDR3 totals 18 residues.

V and J are TRBV13 and TRBJ2-7; 10 bases are shared with TRBD1. Germline V gene sequence: CDR1 PRHDT, CDR2 FYEKMQ (reference sequence). V trimming: 5 bases; J trimming: 5 bases; junction bases outside the gene matches: 6. This CDR3 is 14 amino acids long. CDR3 region: CASSRDRGVDEQYF. The CDR3 nucleotides read TGTGCCAGCAGCCGGGACAGGGGCGTCGACGAGCAGTACTTC. Combining the CDR3 with reference TRBV13 and TRBJ2-7 gives the whole variable domain AAGVIQSPRHLIKEKRETATLKCYPIPRHDTVYWYQQGPGQDPQFLISFYEKMQSDKGSIPDRFSAQQFSDYHSELNMSSLELGDSALYFCASSRDRGVDEQYFGPGTRLTVT.

V usage is TRBV6-1 and J usage is TRBJ2-7; tentatively, D is TRBD2 (6 bases). This CDR3 contains 15 residues. V shed 6 bases and J shed 0 bases, with 15 bases lying between them. Germline CDR1 is MNHNS and CDR2 is SASEGT. The CDR3 DNA reads TGTGCCAGCAGCCCCCAACGGGGGACCTCCTACGAGCAGTACTTC. Translation: CASSPQRGTSYEQYF.

The chain has TRBV5-1 and TRBJ2-2, with D unresolved. This CDR3 comprises 14 residues. Trimming shortened V by 5 bases and J by 2 bases, and 10 bases separated the two germline ends. The germline CDR1 and CDR2 sequences are SGHRS and YFSETQ. CDR3 in DNA: TGCGCCAGCAGAACGGGTCGCAACACCGGGGAGCTGTTTTTT. This encodes CASRTGRNTGELFF.